The next 17 T cell receptor beta chains were all read from a single sample in a study of regulatory T cells in long-lasting Graves disease. Building of the TCR beta libraries involved iRepertoire HTBI primers and Arm-PCR of CDR3 regions. TCRdb reprocessed the multiplex PCR reads via MiXCR and lists one record per CDR3 protein. Of about 400,000 distinct CDR3 sequences listed, around a sixth are singletons. Time point: newly diagnosed GD, antithyroid drugs for less than 3 months. RNA from PBMCs was the source of the TCR library. The sample in question was peripheral blood mononuclear cells (PBMCs), obtained at new diagnosis, from a patient treated with antithyroid drugs. These receptors came from a female donor with Graves disease.

This clonotype was found many times. J is TRBJ1-4 and V is TRBV2; D ambiguous. The CDR3 is 13 amino acids. Germline V gene sequence: CDR1 SNHLY, CDR2 FYNNEI. The V end lost 5 bases, the J end lost 6 bases, and 10 bases lay between the germline ends. CDR3 bases: TGTGCCAGCAGTCAAAGTCTTTATGAAAAACTGTTTTTT. Protein: CASSQSLYEKLFF.

This clonotype came up many times. The chain couples TRBV20-1 to TRBJ2-7; 7 bases are a match to TRBD1. Germline V lookup: CDR1 DFQATT, CDR2 SNEGSKA (reference sequence). V dropped 3 bases and J dropped 3; count of bases not matched to a gene: 2. The CDR3 consists of 12 residues. This CDR3 reads CSASDRVYEQYF. CDR3 nucleotide sequence: TGCAGTGCTAGCGACAGGGTCTACGAGCAGTACTTC.

As regards this clonotype: A far larger clone is off by one base, so a read error is likely. The chain couples TRBV11-2 to TRBJ2-1, with 7 bases lining up with TRBD2. The end of the DNA is better explained by TRBJ2-5, so the J call may be wrong. Germline CDR1 SGHAT, CDR2 FQNNGV. CDR3 length equals 15 residues. This CDR3 is CASNRAGAGQGTQYF. The CDR3 nucleotides are TGTGCCAGCAATCGTGCGGGAGCCGGACAAGGGACCCAGTACTTC.

This clonotype was counted at least ten times. V usage is TRBV6-5 and J usage is TRBJ1-1; D unresolved. Per germline, CDR1 MNHEY and CDR2 SVGAGI. The V end was cut by 2 bases, the J end by 6 bases, with 4 bases between. This CDR3 has 11 amino acids. This CDR3 reads CASSYGPEAFF. The CDR3 DNA sequence: TGTGCCAGCAGTTACGGCCCTGAAGCTTTCTTT.

This clonotype was seen repeatedly, ten times or more. The genes are TRBV29-1 and TRBJ1-1; the D gene is possibly TRBD1 (6 bases). This CDR3 has 22 amino acids. Trimming pared 6 bases from V and 3 bases from J, leaving 41 bases between. The germline CDR1 and CDR2 sequences are SQVTM and ANQGSEA. The CDR3 DNA follows: TGCAGCGTCAGTCATTTAGGACCCTATGAGACAGGAGGTCATCCCCCCGACACTGAAGCTTTCTTT. This encodes CSVSHLGPYETGGHPPDTEAFF.

This chain connects TRBV20-1 to TRBJ2-2; 7 nucleotides match TRBD2. Germline V CDR1 and CDR2: DFQATT, SNEGSKA (reference sequence). The trim removed 6 bases at V and 1 base at J, leaving 8 bases unmatched. This CDR3 spans 15 amino acids. CDR3 sequence: CSASWLAENTGELFF. Here the CDR3 DNA reads TGCAGTGCCAGCTGGCTAGCGGAGAACACCGGGGAGCTGTTTTTT.

The chain's CDR3 is CASSQEGGDEQFF. CDR3 sequence (DNA): TGTGCCAGCAGCCAAGAAGGGGGGGATGAGCAGTTCTTC. The chain is built from TRBV3-1 and TRBJ2-1, with TRBD2 as a possible D gene (7 bases). The V end lost 0 bases, the J end lost 8 bases, and 8 bases lay between the germline ends. The CDR3 has 13 residues. In germline, CDR1 is LGHDT, CDR2 YNNKEL (reference sequence).

This clonotype was counted many times. The chain has TRBV20-1 and TRBJ1-3; unclear D gene. Trimming removed 3 bases from V and 0 bases from J, with 15 bases in between. The V gene's germline CDR1 is DFQATT and CDR2 SNEGSKA (reference sequence). The CDR3 covers 16 residues. The DNA of the CDR3 is TGCAGTGCTAGCGGAGGCAGGTTCCACTCTGGAAACACCATATATTTT. It encodes CSASGGRFHSGNTIYF.

The genes are TRBV5-1 and TRBJ1-6; 9 bases are a match to TRBD1. The CDR3 is 17 amino acids. Germline V gene sequence: CDR1 SGHRS, CDR2 YFSETQ. J was trimmed by 0 bases and V by 4 bases; bases with no gene match: 5. In DNA, the CDR3 is TGCGCCAGCAGCCCGAGGACAGGGGACTCCTATAATTCACCCCTCCACTTT. Protein sequence: CASSPRTGDSYNSPLHF.

This chain uses TRBV3-1 with TRBJ1-5, with no clear D. V lost 0 bases, J lost 0 bases, and 6 bases lay in between. CDR3 length: 15 amino acids. Germline CDR1 reads LGHDT; CDR2 reads YNNKEL (reference sequence). The CDR3 nucleotides read TGTGCCAGCAGCCAAGAGATGTATAGCAATCAGCCCCAGCATTTT. It codes for CASSQEMYSNQPQHF.

This clonotype was seen many times. The chain employs TRBV10-3 and TRBJ2-3, with 10 bases identical to TRBD2. The germline V gene has CDR1 ENHRY and CDR2 SYGVKD. This CDR3 region has 16 residues. V shed 6 bases, J shed 1 base, and the junction held 7 bases outside the gene matches. The CDR3 DNA sequence: TGTGCCATCAGATCAGCGGGAGGGGCTGGCACAGATACGCAGTATTTT. Translated, it gives CAIRSAGGAGTDTQYF.

In this sample, this clonotype turned up a few times. The chain carries TRBV19 and TRBJ1-1, with D possibly matching TRBD1 (6 bases). The V gene lost 2 bases and the J gene lost 0 bases, with 10 bases spanning the gap. The CDR3 is made up of 15 amino acids. CDR1 is LNHDA and CDR2 is SQIVND in the germline V gene (reference sequence). CDR3 amino acids: CASSIWGPLNTEAFF. CDR3 sequence (DNA): TGTGCCAGTAGTATATGGGGGCCCCTGAACACTGAAGCTTTCTTT.

Many counts were recorded for this clonotype. The rearrangement links TRBV13 to TRBJ2-1, with 8 positions matching TRBD2. Germline V gene data show CDR1 as PRHDT and CDR2 as FYEKMQ (reference sequence). V gave up 4 bases and J gave up 3 bases; unmatched junction bases: 8. This CDR3 is built from 16 residues. The CDR3 reads CASSSQLAAYYNEQFF. As DNA, the CDR3 is TGTGCCAGCAGCTCCCAACTAGCGGCTTACTACAATGAGCAGTTCTTC.

This clonotype was observed a handful of times. The gene calls are TRBV6-1 and TRBJ1-1; 7 bases match TRBD1. Trimming removed 4 bases from V and 4 bases from J; junction bases left unmatched: 3. Germline V CDR1 and CDR2: MNHNS, SASEGT. This CDR3 region has 13 residues. The CDR3 region is CASSADRITEAFF. CDR3 bases: TGTGCCAGCAGTGCGGACAGGATCACTGAAGCTTTCTTT.

This clonotype was observed many times. The rearrangement joins TRBV2 to TRBJ2-1; D might be TRBD1 or TRBD2, each matching 6 bases. CDR3 length equals 12 residues. The germline V gene has CDR1 SNHLY and CDR2 FYNNEI. V lost 9 bases to trimming and J lost 9 bases, with 15 bases between them. This CDR3 is CASRGPAGEQFF. The DNA of the CDR3 is TGTGCCAGTCGGGGGCCCGCGGGTGAGCAGTTCTTC.

This clonotype came up once. The rearrangement links TRBV4-2 to TRBJ1-3, with 7 nucleotides matching TRBD1. The germline V gene has CDR1 LGHNA and CDR2 YNFKEQ. The length of the CDR3 is 15 residues. After removal of 1 base from V and 0 bases from J, the junction contained 0 bases not matched to a gene. The CDR3 region is CASSQAGGSGNTIYF. Written as DNA, the CDR3 is TGTGCCAGCAGCCAAGCAGGGGGCTCTGGAAACACCATATATTTT.

This clonotype was seen repeatedly, ten times or more. The chain carries TRBV7-2 and TRBJ2-5, with 8 bases aligning to TRBD2. V shed 5 bases, J shed 5 bases, and the junction held 10 bases outside the gene matches. Germline V gene sequence: CDR1 SGHTA, CDR2 FQGNSA. The CDR3 loop spans 15 amino acids. As DNA, the CDR3 is TGTGCCAGCAGCCCCTCAGCGGGAGAAGGCGAGACCCAGTACTTC. Translated: CASSPSAGEGETQYF.